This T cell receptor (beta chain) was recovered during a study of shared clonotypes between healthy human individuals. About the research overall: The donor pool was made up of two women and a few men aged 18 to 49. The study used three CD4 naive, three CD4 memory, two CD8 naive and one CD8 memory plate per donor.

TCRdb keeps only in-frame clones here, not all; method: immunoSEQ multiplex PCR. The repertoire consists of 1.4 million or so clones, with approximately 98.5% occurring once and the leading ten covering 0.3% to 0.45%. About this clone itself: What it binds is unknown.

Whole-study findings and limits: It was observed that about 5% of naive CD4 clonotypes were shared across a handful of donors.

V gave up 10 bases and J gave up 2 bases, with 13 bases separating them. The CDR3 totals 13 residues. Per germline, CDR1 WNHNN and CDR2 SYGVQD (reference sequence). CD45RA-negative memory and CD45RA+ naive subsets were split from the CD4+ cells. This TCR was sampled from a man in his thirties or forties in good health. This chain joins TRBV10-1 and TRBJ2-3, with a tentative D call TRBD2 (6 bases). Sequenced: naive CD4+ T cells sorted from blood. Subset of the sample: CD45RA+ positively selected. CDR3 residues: CATQLAATDTQYF. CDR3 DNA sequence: TGCGCCACCCAATTAGCGGCCACAGATACGCAGTATTTT.